Below, one T cell receptor beta chain is given with its context. The CDR3 length is 15 residues. CDR1 MDHEN and CDR2 SYDVKM come from the germline V gene. V was shortened by 5 bases and J by 0 bases, with 10 bases between the two germline ends. This specimen belongs to a study of blood T cell repertoires in COVID-19. Study background: Sample material is recorded as cDNA or gDNA derived from T cells, B-cell-depleted T cells, or PBMCs.

Here immunoSEQ multiplex PCR was the method, and the copy in TCRdb shows in-frame clones only, minus some. Of under 250,000 clones in the sample, 70% to 90% were seen once. The sample comprised peripheral blood. This sequence joins TRBV28 and TRBJ1-4, with D perhaps matching TRBD1 (6 bases). The TCR comes from an older woman with active or convalescent COVID-19. CDR3 in DNA: TGTGCCAGCAGTACGGACAGAGCAACTAATGAAAAACTGTTTTTT. Amino acids: CASSTDRATNEKLFF.